One TCR beta chain is described in this entry. Original handling: Reference gene primer amplification yielded estimated nucleated cell counts. The repertoire was sequenced with immunoSEQ multiplex PCR; TCRdb's copy has only in-frame clones and lacks some. V and J calls plus clone size are reproduced from that table; the DNA served to infer D and trimming. Of under 150,000 clones in the sample, around 85% were seen once. The data were obtained in a study of blood T cell repertoires in COVID-19. Study summary: Samples of COVID-19 (acute and convalescent) were obtained from the United States, Italy and Spain. PBMCs, B-cell-depleted T cells, or T cells were the source of the cDNA or gDNA that made up the material.

The CDR3 length is 19 residues. The V gene end was trimmed by 2 bases and the J gene end by 0 bases; junction bases not matched to a gene: 12. Germline values: CDR1 ENHRY, CDR2 SYGVKD. Participants were aged roughly 18 to 90 years, lived in over 20 US areas, and enrolled virtually. The chain combines TRBV10-3 with TRBJ2-2, with 7 bases that match TRBD2. Material: PBMCs or T cells enriched from blood (not recorded which). The TCR was taken from a middle-aged woman who had recovered from COVID-19. This chain's CDR3 is CAISEGEGTTLANTGELFF. In nucleotides, the CDR3 is TGTGCCATCAGTGAGGGGGAGGGAACTACCCTCGCGAACACCGGGGAGCTGTTTTTT.